Shown below are 12 T cell receptor beta chains from a single sample sequenced in a study of early stage breast cancer tumors. This table comes from immunoSEQ multiplex PCR, and its TCRdb copy is limited to in-frame clones, with some not included. The data contain around 60,000 clones, over 60% of them seen just once; the ten biggest clones take up 3.4%. The sequenced material came from blood. These receptors came from a person aged 25 to 40 with breast cancer.

In this sample, this clone turned up a few times. The V gene is TRBV2, the J gene TRBJ1-5; D unresolved. V shed 4 bases and J shed 5 bases, with 9 bases lying between them. Germline CDR1 reads SNHLY; CDR2 reads FYNNEI. The CDR3 has 13 residues. CDR3 amino acids: CASSGQGDQPQHF. For the CDR3, the DNA is TGTGCCAGCAGTGGGCAAGGCGATCAGCCCCAGCATTTT. The whole variable domain, filled in from reference TRBV2 and TRBJ1-5, reads EPEVTQTPSHQVTQMGQEVILRCVPISNHLYFYWYRQILGQKVEFLVSFYNNEISEKSEIFDDQFSVERPDGSNFTLKIRSTKLEDSAMYFCASSGQGDQPQHFGDGTRLSIL.

Only one count was recorded for this clone. This chain joins TRBV30 and TRBJ2-5; D is undetermined. The CDR3 length is 13 residues. Trimming shortened V by 3 bases and J by 4 bases, and 12 bases separated the two germline ends. CDR1 and CDR2 from the germline V gene are GTSNPN and SVGIG (reference sequence). The CDR3 DNA reads as TGTGCCTGGAGAGGCCCCGGGCTAGAGACCCAGTACTTC. Residues: CAWRGPGLETQYF.

The J gene is TRBJ2-7, the V gene TRBV5-4; 12 bases fit TRBD2. V dropped 0 bases and J dropped 6; count of bases not matched to a gene: 4. The CDR3 is made up of 15 amino acids. Germline assignment: CDR1 SGHNT and CDR2 YYREEE (reference sequence). For the CDR3, the DNA is TGTGCCAGCAGCTTGGGACTAGCGGGAGCGCCCGAGCAGTACTTC. Amino acid sequence: CASSLGLAGAPEQYF.

This clone was recorded once. The chain is built from TRBV7-3 and TRBJ2-7; D unresolved. The CDR3 covers 15 residues. The germline gives CDR1 SGHTA, CDR2 FQGTGA. Trimming removed 5 bases from V and 1 base from J, with 15 bases in between. This CDR3 reads CASSHRRGTSYEQYF. CDR3 bases: TGTGCCAGCAGCCACAGACGAGGAACGTCCTACGAGCAGTACTTC.

The sample holds one count of this clone. The chain joins TRBV7-2 to TRBJ2-7, with 8 bases fitting TRBD2. Germline V gives CDR1 SGHTA, CDR2 FQGNSA. The CDR3 loop spans 12 amino acids. V shed 10 bases and J 3 bases; nucleotides not matched to a gene: 5. CDR3 region: CATGAGVYEQYF. In nucleotides, the CDR3 is TGTGCCACTGGAGCGGGAGTCTACGAGCAGTACTTC.

The CDR3 coding sequence is TGTGCCAGCAGTTACGGACAGGGGACAACTAATGAAAAACTGTTTTTT. Protein product: CASSYGQGTTNEKLFF. This chain links TRBV6-5 with TRBJ1-4; 9 bases fit TRBD1. Germline CDR1 MNHEY, CDR2 SVGAGI. V lost 2 bases and J lost 0; bases outside the gene matches: 1. This CDR3 is 16 amino acids long.

V usage is TRBV7-2 and J usage is TRBJ1-6; D might be TRBD1 (5 bases). Per germline, CDR1 SGHTA and CDR2 FQGNSA. V was cut by 6 bases and J by 7 bases, with 13 bases left in between. CDR3 length: 14 residues. The CDR3 DNA is TGTGCCAGCAGTTCCGGGACGCAAAATTCACCCCTCCACTTT. It encodes CASSSGTQNSPLHF. Full variable domain (missing parts from reference TRBV7-2 and TRBJ1-6): GAGVSQSPSNKVTEKGKDVELRCDPISGHTALYWYRQSLGQGLEFLIYFQGNSAPDKSGLPSDRFSAERTGGSVSTLTIQRTQQEDSAVYLCASSSGTQNSPLHFGNGTRLTVT.

In nucleotides, the CDR3 is TGTGCCAGCTCACCCTTTGATACAGGGCCAAATGAAAAACTGTTTTTT. It specifies CASSPFDTGPNEKLFF. The chain is built from TRBV18 and TRBJ1-4; the D gene is possibly TRBD1 (6 bases). Germline CDR1 is KGHSH and CDR2 is LQKENI. The CDR3 has 16 amino acids. V was pared by 3 bases and J by 5 bases, with 16 bases between.

This clone was seen only once. This chain links TRBV19 with TRBJ2-7, with 7 bases matching TRBD1. Germline-derived CDR1 and CDR2 are LNHDA and SQIVND (reference sequence). This CDR3 spans 14 amino acids. The V gene end was trimmed by 5 bases and the J gene end by 2 bases; junction bases not matched to a gene: 6. This CDR3 reads CASSFDRDTYEQYF. CDR3 in DNA: TGTGCCAGTAGTTTCGACAGGGACACCTACGAGCAGTACTTC. The whole variable domain, filled in from reference TRBV19 and TRBJ2-7, reads DGGITQSPKYLFRKEGQNVTLSCEQNLNHDAMYWYRQDPGQGLRLIYYSQIVNDFQKGDIAEGYSVSREKKESFPLTVTSAQKNPTAFYLCASSFDRDTYEQYFGPGTRLTVT.

This sequence joins TRBV28 and TRBJ1-1; 7 bases agree with TRBD1. Germline values: CDR1 MDHEN, CDR2 SYDVKM. The CDR3 loop spans 13 amino acids. V was pared by 3 bases and J by 10 bases, with 8 bases of the junction left unmatched. The CDR3 region is CASSFPQGIRAFF. DNA for the CDR3: TGTGCCAGCAGTTTCCCACAGGGGATTCGAGCTTTCTTT.

The rearrangement uses TRBV21-1 and TRBJ1-1. TRBV21-1 is marked as a pseudogene. The CDR3 totals 19 residues. The CDR3 is CASRSGVRSKLWGNTEAFF. CDR3 DNA: TGTGCCAGCAGGTCCGGGGTGCGCTCGAAACTTTGGGGGAACACTGAAGCTTTCTTT.

The V and J genes are TRBV19 and TRBJ2-1; TRBD1 matches at 7 bases. J gave up 5 bases and V 7 bases, and 8 bases lay outside the gene matches. The CDR3 has 14 amino acids. Germline lookup yields CDR1 LNHDA and CDR2 SQIVND (reference sequence). CDR3 DNA sequence: TGTGCCAGTAATGACGGGACAGTAGACAATGAGCAGTTCTTC. Residues: CASNDGTVDNEQFF.